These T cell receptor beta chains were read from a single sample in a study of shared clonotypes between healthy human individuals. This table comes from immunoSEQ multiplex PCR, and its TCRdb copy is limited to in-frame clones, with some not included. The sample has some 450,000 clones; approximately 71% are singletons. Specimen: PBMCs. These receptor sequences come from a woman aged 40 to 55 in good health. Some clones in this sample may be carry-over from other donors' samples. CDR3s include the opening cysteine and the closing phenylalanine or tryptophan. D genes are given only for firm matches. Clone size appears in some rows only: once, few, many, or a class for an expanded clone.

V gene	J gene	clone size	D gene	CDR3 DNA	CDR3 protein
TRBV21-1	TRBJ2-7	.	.	TGTGCCAGCAGCAAATTTGGGATGGAGCGGGAGACCTCCTACGAGCAGTACTTC	CASSKFGMERETSYEQYF
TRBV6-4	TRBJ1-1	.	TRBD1	TGTGCCAGCAGTGAGGGACAGGGAGGGACTGAAGCTTTCTTT	CASSEGQGGTEAFF
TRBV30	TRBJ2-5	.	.	TGTGCCTGGAGTATTAGGGGTATATTGGGAGAGACCCAGTACTTC	CAWSIRGILGETQYF
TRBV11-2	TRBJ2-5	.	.	TGTGCCAGCAGCTTAGAGGGGGCAGGGGAGACCCAGTACTTC	CASSLEGAGETQYF
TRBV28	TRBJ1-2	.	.	TGTGTGACAGGTAGTAACTATGGCTACACCTTC	CVTGSNYGYTF
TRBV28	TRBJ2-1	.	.	TGTGCCAGCAGTTTAGTCAGTCAGGCACACAATGAGCAGTTCTTC	CASSLVSQAHNEQFF
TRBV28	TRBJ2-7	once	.	TGTGCCAGCAGTCTTCGGGGTAAGCAGTACTTC	CASSLRGKQYF
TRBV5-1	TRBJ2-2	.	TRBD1	TGCGCCAGCAGCTCCGGGACAGCTAACACCGGGGAGCTGTTTTTT	CASSSGTANTGELFF
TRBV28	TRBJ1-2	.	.	TGTGCCAGCACCCACCGGCAGGGAACCTATGGCTACACCTTC	CASTHRQGTYGYTF
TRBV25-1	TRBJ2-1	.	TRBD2	TGTGCCAGCAGTAAACTAGCGGGAATTTTTAATGAGCAGTTCTTC	CASSKLAGIFNEQFF
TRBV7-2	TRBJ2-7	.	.	TGTGCCAGCAGCTTACAATTGGGGGGCCCCATCTACGAGCAGTACTTC	CASSLQLGGPIYEQYF
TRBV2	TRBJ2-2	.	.	TGTGCCGGAACAGGGAGGGGGTCCACCGGGGAGCTGTTTTTT	CAGTGRGSTGELFF
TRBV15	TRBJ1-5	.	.	TGTGCCACCAGCAGACGGTTGGACAGTGGCAATCAGCCCCAGCATTTT	CATSRRLDSGNQPQHF
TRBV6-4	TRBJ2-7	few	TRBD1	TGTGCCAGCAGTGACTCACCGGGACAGGGGGACTACGAGCAGTACTTC	CASSDSPGQGDYEQYF
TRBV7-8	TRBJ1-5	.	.	TGTGCCAGCAGCTGGGGGCGCGAGCAGCCCCAGCATTTT	CASSWGREQPQHF
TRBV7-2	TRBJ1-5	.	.	TGTGCCAGCAGCCCGACAGGCAACAATCAGCCCCAGCATTTT	CASSPTGNNQPQHF
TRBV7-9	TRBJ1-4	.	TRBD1	TGCGCCAGCAGCCGAGAGACAGGGAAGGAAGAAAAACTGTTTTTT	CASSRETGKEEKLFF
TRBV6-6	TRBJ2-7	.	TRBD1	TGTGCCAGCAGGTCACAGGGGGGACCCTACGAGCAGTACTTC	CASRSQGGPYEQYF
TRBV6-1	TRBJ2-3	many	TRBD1	TGTGCCAGCTCCCCAGGACAGGGGACAGATACGCAGTATTTT	CASSPGQGTDTQYF
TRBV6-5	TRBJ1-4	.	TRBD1	TGTGCCAGCAGTTCCCCACGGACAGGGATTGGTGGAAAACTGTTTTTT	CASSSPRTGIGGKLFF
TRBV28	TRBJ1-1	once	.	TGTGCCAGCAGTTTGAACAGGGACACTGAAGCTTTCTTT	CASSLNRDTEAFF
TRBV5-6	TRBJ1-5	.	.	TGTGCCAGCAGCCCCACACGTAGCAATCAGCCCCAGCATTTT	CASSPTRSNQPQHF
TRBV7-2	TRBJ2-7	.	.	TGTGCCAGCAGCTTAAGCACCACCACAGGGAGTACGCCCTACGAGCAGTACTTC	CASSLSTTTGSTPYEQYF
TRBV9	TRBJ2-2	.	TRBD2	TGTGCCAGCAGCCCGAGGACTAGCGGGAACACCGGGGAGCTGTTTTTT	CASSPRTSGNTGELFF
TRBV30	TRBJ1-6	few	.	TGTGCCTGGAAGCGGAATTCACCCCTCCACTTT	CAWKRNSPLHF
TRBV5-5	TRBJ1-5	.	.	TGTGCCAGCAGCTTGTCTGGAGACCAGCCCCAGCATTTT	CASSLSGDQPQHF
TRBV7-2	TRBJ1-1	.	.	TGTGCCAGCAGCTTATTTATAGGGAACACTGAAGCTTTCTTT	CASSLFIGNTEAFF
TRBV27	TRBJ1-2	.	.	TGTGCCAGCAGCCCACAAACCTCTTATGGCTACACCTTC	CASSPQTSYGYTF
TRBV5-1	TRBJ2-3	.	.	TGCGCCAGCAGCTCCGGACAGACTAGCACAGATACGCAGTATTTT	CASSSGQTSTDTQYF
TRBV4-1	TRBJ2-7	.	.	TGCGCCAGCAGCCAAGCCGTGACCCAGCAAACCTACGAGCAGTACTTC	CASSQAVTQQTYEQYF
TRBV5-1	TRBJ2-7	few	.	TGCGCCAGCAGCTTGGGAGGGGGGCACGAGCAGTACTTC	CASSLGGGHEQYF
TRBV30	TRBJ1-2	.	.	TGTGCCTGGAGTGGAGGACAGATCAGTGGCTACACCTTC	CAWSGGQISGYTF
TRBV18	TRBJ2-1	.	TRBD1	TGTGCCAGCTCGGGACAGGGAAGAGATGAGCAGTTCTTC	CASSGQGRDEQFF
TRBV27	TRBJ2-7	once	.	TGTGCCACCAAGCTAGCTACAGACTCCTACGAGCAGTACTTC	CATKLATDSYEQYF
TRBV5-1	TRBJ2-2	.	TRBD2	TGCGCCAGCAGCGAGCGGGAGAACACCGGGGAGCTGTTTTTT	CASSERENTGELFF
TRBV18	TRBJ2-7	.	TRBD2	TGTGCCAGCTCACCACGGACAATTTTGGCGGGAGGAGTATCCTACGAGCAGTACTTC	CASSPRTILAGGVSYEQYF
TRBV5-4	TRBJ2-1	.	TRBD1	TGTGCCAGCAGCCTCCCACGACAGGGGGCTTACAATGAGCAGTTCTTC	CASSLPRQGAYNEQFF
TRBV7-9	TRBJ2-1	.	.	TGTGCCGGGATCCCCGGAGGAGGGGGGTACAATGAGCAGTTCTTC	CAGIPGGGGYNEQFF
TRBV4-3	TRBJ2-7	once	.	TGCGCCAGCAGCCAAGAGTGGGGGCCCTCCTACGAGCAGTACTTC	CASSQEWGPSYEQYF
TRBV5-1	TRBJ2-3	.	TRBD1	TGCGCCAGCAGCCTAAAGGACAGGGAGACAGATACGCAGTATTTT	CASSLKDRETDTQYF
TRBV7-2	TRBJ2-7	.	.	TGTGCCAGCAGCTTCGTAGAGCATCCCTCCTACGAGCAGTACTTC	CASSFVEHPSYEQYF